This passage covers 17 T cell receptor beta chains from one sample sequenced in a study of CD8 T cells in Susac syndrome. Random-hexamer reverse transcription was applied to about 0.5 to 1 ug RNA. TCRdb analysed the immunoSEQ multiplex PCR reads with MiXCR anew, one entry per CDR3 protein. The sample has around 200,000 distinct CDR3 sequences, around 95% seen once. Sequences were obtained from CD4+ T cells from PBMCs. All receptors derive from a human donor with multiple sclerosis.

V usage is TRBV3-1 and J usage is TRBJ2-1, with D maybe TRBD2 (5 bases). V was trimmed by 4 bases and J by 8 bases, leaving 21 bases between them. CDR1 and CDR2 from the germline V gene are LGHDT and YNNKEL (reference sequence). This CDR3 contains 16 residues. Here the CDR3 reads CASSPKARTTRDEQFF. As DNA, the CDR3 is TGTGCCAGCAGCCCTAAAGCCCGAACCACTAGGGATGAGCAGTTCTTC.

The rearrangement links TRBV29-1 to TRBJ2-1; D not resolved. Germline V gene data show CDR1 as SQVTM and CDR2 as ANQGSEA. The CDR3 spans 13 residues. V shed 3 bases and J shed 0 bases, with 6 bases lying between them. The CDR3 loop is CSVEAVSYNEQFF. The CDR3 nucleotides are TGCAGCGTTGAGGCGGTCTCCTACAATGAGCAGTTCTTC.

V and J are TRBV7-3 and TRBJ1-6; D is ambiguous. Trimming pared 2 bases from V and 9 bases from J, leaving 17 bases between. There are 16 residues in the CDR3. CDR1 SGHTA and CDR2 FQGTGA come from the germline V gene. The CDR3 sequence: CASSLRREGVFSPLHF. In nucleotides, the CDR3 is TGTGCCAGCAGCTTACGGAGAGAGGGTGTTTTTTCACCCCTCCACTTT.

The V call is TRBV12-3 or TRBV12-4, the J call TRBJ1-2, with no clear D. Trimming pared 3 bases from V and 4 bases from J, leaving 9 bases between. CDR3 size: 13 residues. The CDR3 loop reads CASSFSGGYGYTF. In DNA form, the CDR3 reads TGTGCCAGCAGTTTCTCAGGCGGCTATGGCTACACCTTC.

The chain uses TRBV20-1 and TRBJ1-1; D uncertain. V shed 5 bases and J shed 0 bases, with 10 bases lying between them. The germline gives CDR1 DFQATT, CDR2 SNEGSKA (reference sequence). The CDR3 has 13 amino acids. In nucleotides, the CDR3 is TGCAGTGCTCGACCATCTATGAACACTGAAGCTTTCTTT. Translating gives CSARPSMNTEAFF.

The rearrangement joins TRBV7-2 to TRBJ2-3; D uncertain. The V gene lost 4 bases and the J gene lost 5 bases, with 13 bases spanning the gap. In germline, CDR1 is SGHTA, CDR2 FQGNSA. The CDR3 sequence is 14 residues long. In DNA form, the CDR3 reads TGTGCCAGCAGCTCCCCGCCCATAGGAGATACGCAGTATTTT. It codes for CASSSPPIGDTQYF. Drawing the rest from reference TRBV7-2 and TRBJ2-3, the complete variable domain is GAGVSQSPSNKVTEKGKDVELRCDPISGHTALYWYRQSLGQGLEFLIYFQGNSAPDKSGLPSDRFSAERTGGSVSTLTIQRTQQEDSAVYLCASSSPPIGDTQYFGPGTRLTVL.

A word on this clonotype: No DNA is shown, since the ends of the CDR3 on it are uncertain; the CDR3 is the one TCRdb lists. The V call is TRBV28, the J call TRBJ1-2. Germline V gene lookup returns CDR1 MDHEN and CDR2 SYDVKM. The CDR3 numbers 12 amino acids, ends counted. The CDR3 is CASSFLQRGYTF.

This sequence joins TRBV4-2 and TRBJ2-3; D is undetermined. Looked up from germline, CDR1 is LGHNA and CDR2 is YNFKEQ. This CDR3 spans 14 amino acids. Trimming left V 0 bases short and J 4 bases short, with 8 bases between. As DNA, the CDR3 is TGTGCCAGCAGCCAAGACCAGCAGGCAGATACGCAGTATTTT. Protein: CASSQDQQADTQYF.

The chain couples TRBV6-5 to TRBJ1-5; TRBD1 matches at 8 bases. The germline CDR1 and CDR2 sequences are MNHEY and SVGAGI. CDR3 length equals 13 residues. The junction had 1 base not matched to a gene; V was cut back by 8 bases and J by 1 base. The CDR3 DNA reads as TGTGCCAGCGGACAGGGAAGCAATCAGCCCCAGCATTTT. This encodes CASGQGSNQPQHF.

In this sample, this clonotype turned up once. This chain uses TRBV5-4 with TRBJ2-5, with 9 bases aligning to TRBD2. Per the germline V gene, CDR1 is SGHNT and CDR2 is YYREEE (reference sequence). Trimming took 2 bases from V and 6 from J; bases not matched to a gene: 8. CDR3 length equals 15 residues. CDR3 sequence: CASSFGGGDRKTQYF. The CDR3 DNA is TGTGCCAGCAGCTTCGGCGGGGGGGATAGAAAGACCCAGTACTTC.

The chain is built from TRBV12-3 or TRBV12-4 and TRBJ2-2, with 7 bases that match TRBD1. The junction had 4 bases not matched to a gene; V was cut back by 6 bases and J by 0 bases. This CDR3 contains 15 residues. CDR3 nucleotide sequence: TGTGCCAGCAGCCGGACAGGAACGAACACCGGGGAGCTGTTTTTT. This encodes CASSRTGTNTGELFF.

In DNA form, the CDR3 reads TGTGCCAGCAGCTTTAATGCCGGGAACACTGAAGCTTTCTTT. It yields the protein CASSFNAGNTEAFF. The rearrangement joins TRBV12-3 or TRBV12-4 to TRBJ1-1; D is ambiguous. The length of the CDR3 is 14 residues. V was pared by 6 bases and J by 1 base, with 12 bases between.

The chain is built from TRBV29-1 and TRBJ1-5; 8 nucleotides match TRBD1. This CDR3 spans 14 amino acids. In germline, CDR1 is SQVTM, CDR2 ANQGSEA. After removal of 4 bases from V and 5 bases from J, the junction contained 7 bases not matched to a gene. This CDR3 reads CSVATGEWDQPQHF. In DNA form, the CDR3 reads TGCAGCGTTGCGACAGGGGAGTGGGATCAGCCCCAGCATTTT.

This sequence joins TRBV28 and TRBJ1-6; D is undetermined. The CDR3 has 13 residues. Deletions cut 2 bases from V and 10 bases from J, with 9 bases between. Per the germline V gene, CDR1 is MDHEN and CDR2 is SYDVKM. The CDR3 sequence is CASSLIGISPLHF. The CDR3 DNA is TGTGCCAGCAGTTTAATAGGGATCTCACCCCTCCACTTT. The full variable domain, completed using reference TRBV28 and TRBJ1-6, is DVKVTQSSRYLVKRTGEKVFLECVQDMDHENMFWYRQDPGLGLRLIYFSYDVKMKEKGDIPEGYSVSREKKERFSLILESASTNQTSMYLCASSLIGISPLHFGNGTRLTVT.

The chain is built from TRBV15 and TRBJ2-6; D not certain. V lost 6 bases and J 0 bases, leaving 3 bases between the germline ends. CDR1 is LNHNV and CDR2 is YYDKDF in the germline V gene (reference sequence). The CDR3 has 13 residues. CDR3 nucleotide sequence: TGTGCCACCAGTACCTCTGGGGCCAACGTCCTGACTTTC. This gives the protein CATSTSGANVLTF.

The chain uses TRBV9 and TRBJ1-4, with D tentatively TRBD1 (6 bases). The CDR3 runs to 16 residues. V dropped 0 bases and J dropped 4 bases, with 13 bases sitting between them. Germline lookup yields CDR1 SGDLS and CDR2 YYNGEE. The CDR3 is CASSVGGGRGNEKLFF. In DNA, the CDR3 is TGTGCCAGCAGCGTAGGTGGGGGCCGGGGTAATGAAAAACTGTTTTTT.

The chain recombines TRBV7-6 with TRBJ1-1, with D unclear. The CDR3 has 14 residues. V was cut by 1 base and J by 6 bases, with 12 bases left in between. Germline V gene sequence: CDR1 SGHVS, CDR2 FNYEAQ. The DNA for the CDR3 is TGTGCCAGCAGCTTAGTACATGGAGATCCTGAAGCTTTCTTT. Translated: CASSLVHGDPEAFF.